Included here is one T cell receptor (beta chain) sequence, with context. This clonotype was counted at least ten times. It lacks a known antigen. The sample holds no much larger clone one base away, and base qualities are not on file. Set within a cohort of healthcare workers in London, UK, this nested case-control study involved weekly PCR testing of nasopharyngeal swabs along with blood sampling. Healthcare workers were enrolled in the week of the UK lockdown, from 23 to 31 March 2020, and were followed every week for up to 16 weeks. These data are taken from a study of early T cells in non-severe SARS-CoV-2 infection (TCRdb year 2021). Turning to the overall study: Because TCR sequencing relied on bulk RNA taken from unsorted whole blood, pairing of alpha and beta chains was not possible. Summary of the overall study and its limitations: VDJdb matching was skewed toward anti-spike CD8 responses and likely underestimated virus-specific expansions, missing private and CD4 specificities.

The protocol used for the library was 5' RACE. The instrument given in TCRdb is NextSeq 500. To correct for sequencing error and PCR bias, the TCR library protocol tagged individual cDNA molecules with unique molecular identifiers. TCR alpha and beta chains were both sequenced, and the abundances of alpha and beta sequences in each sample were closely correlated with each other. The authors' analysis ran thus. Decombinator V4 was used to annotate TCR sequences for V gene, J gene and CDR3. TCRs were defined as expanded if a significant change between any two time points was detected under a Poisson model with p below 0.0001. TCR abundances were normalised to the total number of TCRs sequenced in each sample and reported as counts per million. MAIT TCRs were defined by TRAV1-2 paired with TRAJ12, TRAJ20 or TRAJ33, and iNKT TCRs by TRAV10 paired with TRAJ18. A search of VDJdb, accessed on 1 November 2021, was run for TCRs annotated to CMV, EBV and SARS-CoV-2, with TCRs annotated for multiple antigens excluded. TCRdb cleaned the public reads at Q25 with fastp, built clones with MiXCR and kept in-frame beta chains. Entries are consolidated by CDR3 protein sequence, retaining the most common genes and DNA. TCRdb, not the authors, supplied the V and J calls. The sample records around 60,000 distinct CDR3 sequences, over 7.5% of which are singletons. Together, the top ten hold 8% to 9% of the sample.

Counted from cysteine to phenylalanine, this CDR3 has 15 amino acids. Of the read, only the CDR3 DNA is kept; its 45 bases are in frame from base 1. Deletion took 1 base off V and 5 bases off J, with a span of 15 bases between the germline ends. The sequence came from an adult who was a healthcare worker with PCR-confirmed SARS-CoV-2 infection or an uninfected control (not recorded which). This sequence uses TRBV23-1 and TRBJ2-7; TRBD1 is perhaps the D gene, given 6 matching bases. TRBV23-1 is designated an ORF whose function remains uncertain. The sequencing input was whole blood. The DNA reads TGCGCCAGCAGTCAATGTTGTACAGGGATCCACGAGCAGTACTTC. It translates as CASSQCCTGIHEQYF.